This T cell receptor beta chain was identified during a study of OX40 agonist ivuxolimab in advanced cancers. Study overall: Mean age around 60 years, range 23 to 79; roughly 82% male. Prior therapy, whether anti-PD-1, anti-PD-L1 or anti-CTLA-4, was allowed, and less than 45% had some.

This CDR3 spans 13 amino acids. Trimming removed 5 bases at V and 6 bases at J, with 13 bases between. CDR1 SGHTA and CDR2 FQGTGA come from the germline V gene. The assay was immunoSEQ multiplex PCR, and TCRdb's table has in-frame clones only and misses some. The top ten clones hold 0.3% to 0.4% of a sample with approximately 90,000 clones, 89% of them seen once. Points from the study as a whole: On average, CD8+ T cells showed a greater number of expanded clones than CD4+. The authors did not determine the antigen specificity of the expanded peripheral T cells.

As concerns this clone: Its cognate antigen is unknown.

This TCR came from an adult with an advanced solid tumor such as melanoma, head and neck, liver or kidney cancer. The specimen comprised CD4+ or CD8+ T cells sorted from blood, sampled in a trial of the OX40 agonist ivuxolimab. The chain uses TRBV7-3 and TRBJ1-2, with D possibly TRBD1 on 6 matching bases. CDR3: CASSQGQGHGYTF. The CDR3 DNA reads TGTGCCAGCAGCCAGGGACAAGGACATGGCTACACCTTC.